This T cell receptor beta chain derives from a study of T cell responses to AZD1222 COVID-19 vaccine. Study-wide results and caveats: Possibly, clonal diversity was underestimated; donors were largely white British and included more females. Repertoire sampling was restricted to post-peak T cell response timepoints. Distributed over spike, vaccine-associated CD4 TCRs predominated at 160-218 and 743-854. In the spike-specific TCR repertoire, nearly half reportedly target unmutated variant regions.

Worth noting for this clone: The antigen is undetermined.

V trimming: 7 bases; J trimming: 5 bases; junction bases outside the gene matches: 10. Germline CDR1 and CDR2: SNHLY and FYNNEI. CDR3 length: 16 amino acids. Repertoires were generated with immunoSEQ multiplex PCR, while TCRdb's copy carries only in-frame clones and drops some. Here the sample spans about 90,000 clones, 88% being singletons. The material was peripheral blood, obtained on day 0 of MenACWY control vaccination. The TCR was taken from an adult in good health. V gene TRBV2 combines with J gene TRBJ2-5; 13 bases are shared with TRBD2. In DNA form, the CDR3 reads TGTGCCAGCAAGGGTACTAGCGGGGGGGCGATGGAGACCCAGTACTTC. This codes for CASKGTSGGAMETQYF.